These 32 T cell receptor beta chains originate from one sample sequenced in a study of immune characteristics of hereditary and idiopathic chronic pancreatitis. Sequenced by immunoSEQ multiplex PCR; TCRdb stores in-frame clones only, minus some. The table includes more than 4,500 clones, around 75% detected once. The pancreas tissue came from patients undergoing total pancreatectomy with islet autotransplantation. The specimen sequenced was pancreas tissue with hereditary chronic pancreatitis. The receptor source for this set is a human donor with chronic pancreatitis.

In this sample, this clone turned up a few times. The J gene is TRBJ2-2, the V gene TRBV25-1, with D possibly being TRBD1 (5 bases). Germline V CDR1 and CDR2: MGHDK, SYGVNS. This CDR3 is built from 15 residues. Trimming removed 2 bases at V and 3 bases at J, with 10 bases between. Written as DNA, the CDR3 is TGTGCCAGCAGTGAAAGGGGCCGCTACACCGGGGAGCTGTTTTTT. The encoded protein is CASSERGRYTGELFF.

V usage is TRBV6-1 and J usage is TRBJ1-2; 7 bases fit TRBD1. CDR3 length: 14 residues. Trimming removed 3 bases from V and 5 bases from J; junction bases left unmatched: 6. CDR1 is MNHNS, CDR2 SASEGT, per germline. CDR3 nucleotides: TGTGCCAGCAGTGACGCCGGGACAGCGTATGGCTACACCTTC. It codes for CASSDAGTAYGYTF.

This sequence joins TRBV5-6 and TRBJ1-1, with D possibly TRBD1 on 5 matching bases. The ends were cut back, 4 bases at V and 1 base at J, with 8 bases in the middle. The germline V gene encodes CDR1 SGHDT and CDR2 YYEEEE. CDR3 size: 13 residues. The CDR3 nucleotides read TGTGCCAGCAGCATCACAGGGAACACTGAAGCTTTCTTT. Protein product: CASSITGNTEAFF.

The V gene is TRBV10-1, the J gene TRBJ2-3; 9 positions agree with TRBD2. J was trimmed by 0 bases and V by 0 bases; bases with no gene match: 1. The CDR3 is 16 amino acids. The germline V gene has CDR1 WNHNN and CDR2 SYGVQD (reference sequence). CDR3 loop: CASSESRGGSTDTQYF. Here the CDR3 DNA reads TGCGCCAGCAGTGAGTCGCGGGGGGGGAGCACAGATACGCAGTATTTT.

This chain joins TRBV5-1 and TRBJ1-2; no reliable D call. Germline V gene sequence: CDR1 SGHRS, CDR2 YFSETQ. V was trimmed by 3 bases and J by 4 bases, leaving 10 bases between them. The CDR3 consists of 13 residues. CDR3 nucleotides: TGCGCCAGCAGCTGGACCCACAGCTATGGCTACACCTTC. Translated, it gives CASSWTHSYGYTF.

The chain combines TRBV5-4 with TRBJ2-7; the match to TRBD2 covers 13 bases. V lost 4 bases, J lost 2 bases, and 9 bases stayed unmatched. CDR1 is SGHNT and CDR2 is YYREEE in the germline V gene (reference sequence). This CDR3 contains 17 residues. CDR3 nucleotide sequence: TGTGCCAGCAGCGGCGTAACCGGGACTAGCGGGACCTACGAGCAGTACTTC. Protein product: CASSGVTGTSGTYEQYF.

This clone was detected only a few times. This sequence joins TRBV19 and TRBJ2-2; TRBD1 matches at 9 bases. Looked up from germline, CDR1 is LNHDA and CDR2 is SQIVND (reference sequence). V lost 7 bases and J lost 0; bases outside the gene matches: 6. CDR3 length equals 16 residues. CDR3 bases: TGTGCCAGTACGACAGGGGGGCTCGCGAACACCGGGGAGCTGTTTTTT. Encoded protein: CASTTGGLANTGELFF.

The genes are TRBV5-1 and TRBJ1-2; 10 bases map to TRBD1. The CDR3 consists of 13 residues. J was trimmed by 6 bases and V by 3 bases; bases with no gene match: 2. CDR1 SGHRS and CDR2 YFSETQ come from the germline V gene. Here the CDR3 DNA reads TGCGCCAGCAGCTCGACAGGGGGCGATGGCTACACCTTC. It encodes CASSSTGGDGYTF.

V and J are TRBV18 and TRBJ1-2, with unresolved D. This CDR3 is built from 14 residues. Trimming took 0 bases from V and 8 from J, leaving 13 bases between them. Germline assignment: CDR1 KGHSH and CDR2 LQKENI. CDR3 sequence: CASSPPTPGMGYTF. CDR3 coding DNA: TGTGCCAGCTCACCACCCACGCCGGGGATGGGCTACACCTTC.

The chain employs TRBV6-2 or TRBV6-3 and TRBJ1-5; D might be TRBD1 (5 bases). Between the trimmed V and J ends, which lost 4 bases and 1 base, there was a span of 8 bases. This CDR3 spans 14 amino acids. The germline CDR1 and CDR2 sequences are MNHEY and SVGEGT. The CDR3 bases are TGTGCCAGCAGTTGGGGCGGAAGCAATCAGCCCCAGCATTTT. It encodes CASSWGGSNQPQHF.

This chain's CDR3 is CASSQEGGPRETQYF. The DNA for the CDR3 is TGTGCCAGCAGCCAAGAAGGGGGGCCTCGAGAGACCCAGTACTTC. The gene calls are TRBV4-2 and TRBJ2-5; D tentatively reads TRBD1 or TRBD2 (6 bases each). V shed 0 bases and J shed 4 bases, with 12 bases lying between them. The CDR3 spans 15 residues. Germline CDR1 reads LGHNA; CDR2 reads YNFKEQ.

CDR3 sequence reads: CASSLVGASGGYEQFF. CDR3 in DNA: TGTGCCAGCAGCTTAGTGGGGGCTAGCGGGGGTTATGAGCAGTTCTTC. This chain links TRBV7-2 with TRBJ2-1; 10 nucleotides align to TRBD2. Looked up from germline, CDR1 is SGHTA and CDR2 is FQGNSA. Trimming removed 1 base from V and 8 bases from J; junction bases left unmatched: 8. The CDR3 consists of 16 residues.

This clone was found once. The V and J genes are TRBV28 and TRBJ2-1, with D perhaps assigned TRBD1 or TRBD2 (5 bases each). This CDR3 region has 15 residues. CDR1 is MDHEN and CDR2 is SYDVKM in the germline V gene. Trimming stripped 6 bases from V and 2 bases from J, with 14 bases between. The CDR3 nucleotides read TGTGCCAGCAGGCGCGCCGGGGCGGCCTACAATGAGCAGTTCTTC. Amino acid sequence: CASRRAGAAYNEQFF.

The chain has TRBV5-6 and TRBJ1-6; 7 nucleotides line up with TRBD1. Unmatched junction bases numbered 15, after V lost 3 bases and J lost 9 bases. Per the germline V gene, CDR1 is SGHDT and CDR2 is YYEEEE. The CDR3 runs to 17 residues. CDR3 amino acids: CASSSYSKGAVSSPLHF. The CDR3 DNA sequence: TGTGCCAGCAGCTCTTACTCTAAGGGGGCAGTAAGTTCACCCCTCCACTTT.

This clone was detected once. The CDR3 sequence: CASSDRTGGVDEQFF. CDR3 nucleotides: TGTGCCAGCAGTGACCGCACGGGAGGTGTCGATGAGCAGTTCTTC. The V and J genes are TRBV6-1 and TRBJ2-1; 7 nucleotides agree with TRBD2. CDR1 is MNHNS, CDR2 SASEGT, per germline. The CDR3 sequence is 15 residues long. With V trimmed by 3 bases and J by 8 bases, 10 bases remained unmatched.

This clone qualifies as hyperexpanded. The rearrangement joins TRBV4-1 to TRBJ2-1; 8 nucleotides agree with TRBD2. CDR1 MGHRA and CDR2 YSYEKL come from the germline V gene. The V segment lost 1 base and the J segment 12 bases; nucleotides outside the gene matches: 11. The length of the CDR3 is 15 residues. CDR3 protein: CASSQASGSGFGQFF. The CDR3 bases are TGCGCCAGCAGCCAAGCTAGCGGGTCCGGTTTTGGGCAGTTCTTC.

The rearrangement uses TRBV24-1 and TRBJ2-7, with D tentatively TRBD1 or TRBD2 (5 bases each). The V end lost 4 bases, the J end lost 5 bases, and 14 bases lay between the germline ends. Germline CDR1 is KGHDR and CDR2 is SFDVKD. The CDR3 contains 14 residues. CDR3 in DNA: TGTGCCACCAGTGACACCAACCTGGGGGACGAGCAGTACTTC. This translates into CATSDTNLGDEQYF.

V gene TRBV6-5 combines with J gene TRBJ2-7; 11 positions match TRBD1. CDR3 length: 14 amino acids. Per the germline V gene, CDR1 is MNHEY and CDR2 is SVGAGI. J lost 5 bases, V lost 6 bases, and 6 bases had no gene match. The CDR3 DNA sequence: TGTGCCAGCAGCCGGGACAGGGGGGCCCACGAGCAGTACGTC. It is translated as CASSRDRGAHEQYV.

The chain has TRBV29-1 and TRBJ2-3; a possible D gene is TRBD1 (6 bases). The CDR3 covers 16 residues. V lost 0 bases and J 2 bases, leaving 15 bases between the germline ends. The V gene's germline CDR1 is SQVTM and CDR2 ANQGSEA. The CDR3 DNA reads as TGCAGCGTTGAAGACCGGACAGAGGTAAACACAGATACGCAGTATTTT. Translated, it gives CSVEDRTEVNTDTQYF.

This clone appeared a single time. V usage is TRBV3-1 (or the pseudogene TRBV3-2) and J usage is TRBJ2-5; 10 nucleotides match TRBD2. The CDR3 is made up of 17 amino acids. Germline CDR1 LGHDT, CDR2 YNNKEL (reference sequence). J was trimmed by 1 base and V by 3 bases; bases with no gene match: 8. The CDR3 is CASSQGVSGGPQETQYF. CDR3 nucleotide sequence: TGTGCCAGCAGCCAGGGAGTTAGCGGGGGGCCCCAAGAGACCCAGTACTTC.

V and J are TRBV19 and TRBJ1-1; D remains unclear. The V end was cut by 7 bases, the J end by 0 bases, with 12 bases between. This CDR3 contains 14 residues. Germline lookup yields CDR1 LNHDA and CDR2 SQIVND (reference sequence). CDR3: CASNIGRMNTEAFF. The CDR3 nucleotides read TGTGCCAGTAATATCGGCAGGATGAACACTGAAGCTTTCTTT.

V is TRBV12-5 and J is TRBJ1-1; maybe TRBD1 (5 bases). The CDR3 covers 14 residues. The germline CDR1 and CDR2 sequences are LGHNT and FRNRAP. Between the trimmed V and J ends, which lost 6 bases and 2 bases, there was a span of 13 bases. CDR3 in amino acids: CASGSGHPNTEAFF. The CDR3 nucleotides read TGTGCTAGTGGCTCCGGACACCCCAACACTGAAGCTTTCTTT.

This clone was observed a few times. The chain links TRBV9 to TRBJ1-1; D not certain. Trimming took 0 bases from V and 4 from J, leaving 7 bases between them. Per the germline V gene, CDR1 is SGDLS and CDR2 is YYNGEE. This CDR3 spans 13 amino acids. CDR3 coding DNA: TGTGCCAGCAGCGTAGGAGGGTTCACTGAAGCTTTCTTT. Encoded protein: CASSVGGFTEAFF.

This clone was seen only a few times. The chain is built from TRBV4-3 and TRBJ2-5; D might be TRBD2 (5 bases). Between the trimmed V and J ends, which lost 0 bases and 5 bases, there was a span of 16 bases. There are 16 residues in the CDR3. From germline, CDR1 is LGHNA and CDR2 YSLEER. The CDR3 here is CASSQDRAALGETQYF. The DNA of the CDR3 is TGCGCCAGCAGCCAAGATAGAGCGGCCCTCGGTGAGACCCAGTACTTC.

The V call is TRBV9, the J call TRBJ2-1; D call uncertain. V was shortened by 0 bases and J by 8 bases, with 12 bases between the two germline ends. CDR1 and CDR2 from the germline V gene are SGDLS and YYNGEE. There are 14 residues in the CDR3. The CDR3 region is CASSVAAWADEQFF. For the CDR3, the DNA is TGTGCCAGCAGCGTAGCAGCGTGGGCCGATGAGCAGTTCTTC.

This clone was picked up one time. The chain has TRBV7-6 and TRBJ2-1, with D possibly matching TRBD2 (6 bases). The CDR3 totals 15 residues. Trimming shortened V by 1 base and J by 6 bases, and 13 bases separated the two germline ends. Germline V gene data show CDR1 as SGHVS and CDR2 as FNYEAQ. The CDR3 sequence: CASSLVWGDFNEQFF. Written as DNA, the CDR3 is TGTGCCAGCAGCTTAGTGTGGGGGGATTTCAATGAGCAGTTCTTC.

CDR3 nucleotide sequence: TGTGCCAGCTTATCTAGACTAGCGGGGAGACAAGAGACCCAGTACTTC. This codes for CASLSRLAGRQETQYF. This sequence joins TRBV6-6 and TRBJ2-5, with 11 bases identical to TRBD2. CDR1 and CDR2 from the germline V gene are MNHNY and SVGAGI (reference sequence). The junction had 10 bases not matched to a gene; V was cut back by 8 bases and J by 2 bases. The CDR3 runs 16 residues.

This sequence joins TRBV18 and TRBJ1-2; perhaps TRBD1 as D (5 bases). The CDR3 runs 13 residues. Between the trimmed V and J ends, which lost 4 bases and 7 bases, there was a span of 13 bases. Germline CDR1 reads KGHSH; CDR2 reads LQKENI. CDR3 sequence reads: CASSQGRRGGYTF. DNA of the CDR3: TGTGCCAGCTCACAGGGACGGCGAGGTGGCTACACCTTC.

The CDR3 DNA reads TGTGCCAGCAGCCCCCGGGACGCCAATTACGAGCAGTACTTC. Protein sequence: CASSPRDANYEQYF. The rearrangement uses TRBV5-6 and TRBJ2-7; D could derive from TRBD1 or TRBD2 (5 bases each). This CDR3 spans 14 amino acids. The V end lost 4 bases, the J end lost 4 bases, and 15 bases lay between the germline ends. Germline V lookup: CDR1 SGHDT, CDR2 YYEEEE.

This chain links TRBV5-6 with TRBJ1-1, with D hard to call. There are 12 residues in the CDR3. CDR1 is SGHDT and CDR2 is YYEEEE in the germline V gene. V lost 0 bases, J lost 7 bases, and 7 bases lay in between. The CDR3: CASSLGSNEAFF. CDR3 bases: TGTGCCAGCAGCTTGGGGAGCAATGAAGCTTTCTTT.

The V gene is TRBV6-5, the J gene TRBJ2-5; 7 nucleotides match TRBD1. CDR3 length: 15 amino acids. Germline trimming cut 6 bases from V and 2 bases from J; bases unmatched to any gene: 9. Germline assignment: CDR1 MNHEY and CDR2 SVGAGI. CDR3 coding DNA: TGTGCCAGCAGAAAAGACAGGGTGGGACAAGAGACCCAGTACTTC. Its protein product is CASRKDRVGQETQYF.

The chain uses TRBV3-1 (or the pseudogene TRBV3-2) and TRBJ1-5; tentative D call: TRBD1 (6 bases). Trimming took off 4 bases at V and 2 bases at J, with 12 bases between the two ends. The germline V gene has CDR1 LGHDT and CDR2 YNNKEL (reference sequence). The CDR3 has 15 residues. The CDR3 coding sequence is TGTGCCAGCAGCCCAGGGGCGGGAGGCAATCAGCCCCAGCATTTT. It translates to CASSPGAGGNQPQHF.